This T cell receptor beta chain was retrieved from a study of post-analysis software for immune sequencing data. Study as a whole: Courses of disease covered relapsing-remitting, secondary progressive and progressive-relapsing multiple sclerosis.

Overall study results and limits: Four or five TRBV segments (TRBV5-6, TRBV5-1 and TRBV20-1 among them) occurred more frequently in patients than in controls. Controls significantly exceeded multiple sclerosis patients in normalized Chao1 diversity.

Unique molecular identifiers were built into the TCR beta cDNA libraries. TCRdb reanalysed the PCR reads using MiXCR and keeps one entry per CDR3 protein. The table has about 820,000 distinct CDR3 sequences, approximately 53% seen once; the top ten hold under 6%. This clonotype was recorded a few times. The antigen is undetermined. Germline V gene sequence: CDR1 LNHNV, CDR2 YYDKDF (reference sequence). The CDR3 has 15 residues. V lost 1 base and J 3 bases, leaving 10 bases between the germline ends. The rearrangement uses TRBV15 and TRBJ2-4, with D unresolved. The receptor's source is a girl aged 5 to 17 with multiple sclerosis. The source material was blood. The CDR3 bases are TGTGCCACCAGCAGAGTCGCGTCAGGCAAAAACATTCAGTACTTC. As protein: CATSRVASGKNIQYF.